These T cell receptor beta chains were read from a single sample in a study of blood T cell repertoires in COVID-19. This table comes from immunoSEQ multiplex PCR, and its TCRdb copy is limited to in-frame clones, with some not included. The table records 130,000 or so clones, 88% of them present only once. Sequenced: peripheral blood. The receptors originated from a man between 70 and 80 years old with active COVID-19. Both conserved end residues are part of each CDR3. The D gene is left open where the match is weak. Only part of the rows carry a size: once, few, many, or a class if the clone is expanded.

j_call: TRBJ1-5; v_call: TRBV30; clone_size: once; d_call: NA; cdr3_nt: TGTGCCTGGAGTGTTCAGGGCAATCAGCCCCAGCATTTT; cdr3_aa: CAWSVQGNQPQHF
j_call: TRBJ2-7; v_call: TRBV28; clone_size: NA; d_call: TRBD1; cdr3_nt: TGTGCCAGCAGTCTGACAGGGAGTGGGGAGCAGTACTTC; cdr3_aa: CASSLTGSGEQYF
j_call: TRBJ2-7; v_call: TRBV3-1/TRBV3-2; clone_size: NA; d_call: TRBD1; cdr3_nt: TGTGCCAGCAGCCTTAGGGGGCCAGTGCACGAGCAGTACTTC; cdr3_aa: CASSLRGPVHEQYF
j_call: TRBJ2-5; v_call: TRBV29-1; clone_size: NA; d_call: NA; cdr3_nt: TGCAGCGTTGGGGGAGCCGGGGAGACCCAGTACTTC; cdr3_aa: CSVGGAGETQYF
j_call: TRBJ2-1; v_call: TRBV4-1; clone_size: NA; d_call: TRBD2; cdr3_nt: TGCGCCAGCAGCACCGAGCGGGGGTGGTCGTATGAGCAGTTCTTC; cdr3_aa: CASSTERGWSYEQFF
j_call: TRBJ1-2; v_call: TRBV27; clone_size: NA; d_call: TRBD1; cdr3_nt: TGTGCCAGCAGTTTAGTCGGGACAGGGGATGGTTACACCTTC; cdr3_aa: CASSLVGTGDGYTF
j_call: TRBJ2-5; v_call: TRBV11-2; clone_size: NA; d_call: NA; cdr3_nt: TGTGCCAGCAGCTTAGCTCCCGGAGATCGGACCCAGTACTTC; cdr3_aa: CASSLAPGDRTQYF
j_call: TRBJ2-1; v_call: TRBV3-1/TRBV3-2; clone_size: NA; d_call: TRBD2; cdr3_nt: TGTGCCAGCAGCCTCGGGACTAGCGCTTACAATGAGCAGTTCTTC; cdr3_aa: CASSLGTSAYNEQFF
j_call: TRBJ2-7; v_call: TRBV6-2/TRBV6-3; clone_size: NA; d_call: NA; cdr3_nt: TGTGCCAGCAGTTACGTCACCGGTCCCTACGAGCAGTACTTC; cdr3_aa: CASSYVTGPYEQYF
j_call: TRBJ2-1; v_call: TRBV6-4; clone_size: NA; d_call: NA; cdr3_nt: TGTGCCAGCAGTGTCGAGGAATCTTACAATGAGCAGTTCTTC; cdr3_aa: CASSVEESYNEQFF
j_call: TRBJ1-5; v_call: TRBV7-9; clone_size: NA; d_call: TRBD1; cdr3_nt: TGTGCCAGCAGCCTCCAGACAGGGGGCGAAGATCAGCCCCAGCATTTT; cdr3_aa: CASSLQTGGEDQPQHF
j_call: TRBJ1-4; v_call: TRBV5-1; clone_size: NA; d_call: TRBD1; cdr3_nt: TGCGCCAGCAGCTTGAGTGCGCCGGGGACAGGGAATGAAAAACTGTTTTTT; cdr3_aa: CASSLSAPGTGNEKLFF
j_call: TRBJ1-5; v_call: TRBV15; clone_size: NA; d_call: NA; cdr3_nt: TGTGCCACCAGCAGATCCTACGTTCAGCCCCAGCATTTT; cdr3_aa: CATSRSYVQPQHF
j_call: TRBJ2-3; v_call: TRBV5-8; clone_size: NA; d_call: TRBD1; cdr3_nt: TGTGCCAGCAGGCCCGACAGGGGCCACACAGATACGCAGTATTTT; cdr3_aa: CASRPDRGHTDTQYF
j_call: TRBJ1-2; v_call: TRBV10-3; clone_size: NA; d_call: TRBD1; cdr3_nt: TGTGCCATCAGGGGCGGACAGGGGTATAACTATGGCTACACCTTC; cdr3_aa: CAIRGGQGYNYGYTF
j_call: TRBJ2-2; v_call: TRBV24-1; clone_size: NA; d_call: TRBD1; cdr3_nt: TGTGCCACCAGAGGACAGGGGGGAAACACCGGGGAGCTGTTTTTT; cdr3_aa: CATRGQGGNTGELFF
j_call: TRBJ2-1; v_call: TRBV6-5; clone_size: NA; d_call: NA; cdr3_nt: TGTGCCAGCAGTTACGGTCAACTAGCCCCCAATGAGCAGTTCTTC; cdr3_aa: CASSYGQLAPNEQFF
j_call: TRBJ2-7; v_call: TRBV5-8; clone_size: NA; d_call: NA; cdr3_nt: TGTGCCAGCAGCCCACGGAGAGCCTACGAGCAGTACTTC; cdr3_aa: CASSPRRAYEQYF
j_call: TRBJ1-2; v_call: TRBV5-5; clone_size: NA; d_call: NA; cdr3_nt: TGTGCCAGCAGCTTGCGTCTGAGTTCCGGCTACACCTTC; cdr3_aa: CASSLRLSSGYTF
j_call: TRBJ2-1; v_call: TRBV6-5; clone_size: NA; d_call: TRBD2; cdr3_nt: TGTGCCAGCACCCGGGGGGGGGCGTTCAATGAGCAGTTCTTC; cdr3_aa: CASTRGGAFNEQFF
j_call: TRBJ1-2; v_call: TRBV24-1; clone_size: NA; d_call: NA; cdr3_nt: TGTGCCACCAGTGACCGTAGAACCGTTGGCTACACCTTC; cdr3_aa: CATSDRRTVGYTF
j_call: TRBJ2-2; v_call: TRBV19; clone_size: once; d_call: TRBD2; cdr3_nt: TGTGCCAGCACCTCGGGACTAGCGGTGAACGGGGAGCTGTTTTTT; cdr3_aa: CASTSGLAVNGELFF
j_call: TRBJ2-1; v_call: TRBV7-3; clone_size: NA; d_call: TRBD2; cdr3_nt: TGTGCCAGCAGCTTCCGCTCCGGGACTAGCGGGAGCAATGAGCAGTTCTTC; cdr3_aa: CASSFRSGTSGSNEQFF
j_call: TRBJ2-7; v_call: TRBV7-2; clone_size: NA; d_call: TRBD2; cdr3_nt: TGTGCCAGCAGCTCTCAGGCGGGGGATTCCTACGAGCAGTACTTC; cdr3_aa: CASSSQAGDSYEQYF
j_call: TRBJ2-2; v_call: TRBV11-2; clone_size: NA; d_call: NA; cdr3_nt: TGTGCCAGCAGCTTGGAAAGGACGGGGGCCGGGGAGCTGTTTTTT; cdr3_aa: CASSLERTGAGELFF
j_call: TRBJ2-1; v_call: TRBV24-1; clone_size: once; d_call: TRBD2; cdr3_nt: TGTGCCACCAGTGATTTCGGGCGGGATAGCGGGAGCTTAGGTGAGCAGTTCTTC; cdr3_aa: CATSDFGRDSGSLGEQFF
j_call: TRBJ1-2; v_call: TRBV18; clone_size: NA; d_call: NA; cdr3_nt: TGTGCCAGCTCACCAGAGGGGGGGGCTAACTATGGCTACACCTTC; cdr3_aa: CASSPEGGANYGYTF
j_call: TRBJ1-1; v_call: TRBV7-2; clone_size: once; d_call: NA; cdr3_nt: TGTGCCAGCAGCCAACAGGTCCTCACTGAAGCTTTCTTT; cdr3_aa: CASSQQVLTEAFF
j_call: TRBJ2-7; v_call: TRBV6-5; clone_size: NA; d_call: TRBD2; cdr3_nt: TGTGCCAGCAGTTACTCTAGCGGGAGCAACTACGAGCAGTACTTC; cdr3_aa: CASSYSSGSNYEQYF
j_call: TRBJ2-2; v_call: TRBV11-2; clone_size: NA; d_call: NA; cdr3_nt: TGTGCCAGCGGAGTGACCGGGGAGCTGTTTTTT; cdr3_aa: CASGVTGELFF
j_call: TRBJ2-3; v_call: TRBV7-2; clone_size: NA; d_call: TRBD2; cdr3_nt: TGTGCCAGCAGCTTAACCGGGACTAGAGGCACAGATACGCAGTATTTT; cdr3_aa: CASSLTGTRGTDTQYF
j_call: TRBJ2-2; v_call: TRBV6-5; clone_size: NA; d_call: TRBD2; cdr3_nt: TGTGCCAGCAGTTCAATAGCGGGAGGGCCCCACGGGGAGCTGTTTTTT; cdr3_aa: CASSSIAGGPHGELFF
j_call: TRBJ1-4; v_call: TRBV19; clone_size: NA; d_call: NA; cdr3_nt: TGTGCCAGTAGTATAGGAGAAGAAAAACTGTTTTTT; cdr3_aa: CASSIGEEKLFF
j_call: TRBJ1-4; v_call: TRBV6-6; clone_size: NA; d_call: TRBD1; cdr3_nt: TGTGCCAGCACTAAGATCACAGGGGGCGGAAAACTGTTTTTT; cdr3_aa: CASTKITGGGKLFF
j_call: TRBJ1-4; v_call: TRBV30; clone_size: NA; d_call: NA; cdr3_nt: TGTGCCTGGAGTGTATACGGGGGGCTCGGGGAAAAACTGTTTTTT; cdr3_aa: CAWSVYGGLGEKLFF
j_call: TRBJ2-3; v_call: TRBV4-1; clone_size: NA; d_call: TRBD1; cdr3_nt: TGCGCCAGCAGGCTACAGGGGCCTAGCACAGATACGCAGTATTTT; cdr3_aa: CASRLQGPSTDTQYF
j_call: TRBJ1-3; v_call: TRBV7-2; clone_size: NA; d_call: NA; cdr3_nt: TGTGCCAGCAGCTTAAGACAGAGCTCTGGAAACACCATATATTTT; cdr3_aa: CASSLRQSSGNTIYF
j_call: TRBJ2-7; v_call: TRBV5-4; clone_size: few; d_call: NA; cdr3_nt: TGTGCCAGCAGCGCCAGGGTGGGTCAAGAGCAGTACTTC; cdr3_aa: CASSARVGQEQYF
j_call: TRBJ2-5; v_call: TRBV27; clone_size: NA; d_call: TRBD1; cdr3_nt: TGTGCCAGCAGTCTATCCTCCTACAGGGGGCTAGAGACCCAGTACTTC; cdr3_aa: CASSLSSYRGLETQYF
j_call: TRBJ2-3; v_call: TRBV5-1; clone_size: once; d_call: NA; cdr3_nt: TGCGCCAGCAGCTTGGGGTCTAGCCAAAGCACAGATACGCAGTATTTT; cdr3_aa: CASSLGSSQSTDTQYF
j_call: TRBJ2-7; v_call: TRBV5-1; clone_size: NA; d_call: TRBD1; cdr3_nt: TGCGCCAGCAGCGGGACCGGGACAGGGGATAGCGAGCAGTACTTC; cdr3_aa: CASSGTGTGDSEQYF
j_call: TRBJ2-7; v_call: TRBV5-1; clone_size: few; d_call: TRBD1; cdr3_nt: TGCGCCAGCAGCTTGGAACAGGGGGCCTACGAGCAGTACTTC; cdr3_aa: CASSLEQGAYEQYF
j_call: TRBJ1-4; v_call: TRBV3-1/TRBV3-2; clone_size: NA; d_call: TRBD1; cdr3_nt: TGTGCCAGCAGTGTCACAGGGGTTACTAATGAAAAACTGTTTTTT; cdr3_aa: CASSVTGVTNEKLFF
j_call: TRBJ2-6; v_call: TRBV19; clone_size: NA; d_call: NA; cdr3_nt: TGTGCCTCCGGGGATCCCGAGAGAAGGGCCAACGTCCTGACTTTC; cdr3_aa: CASGDPERRANVLTF
j_call: TRBJ2-1; v_call: TRBV7-9; clone_size: NA; d_call: NA; cdr3_nt: TGTGCCAGCAGTACAGGGTCTGGGGAGCAGTTCTTC; cdr3_aa: CASSTGSGEQFF
j_call: TRBJ2-1; v_call: TRBV5-5; clone_size: few; d_call: TRBD2; cdr3_nt: TGTGCCAGCAGCTTTCGGGCTAGCGGTTACAATGAGCAGTTCTTC; cdr3_aa: CASSFRASGYNEQFF
j_call: TRBJ1-2; v_call: TRBV3-1/TRBV3-2; clone_size: NA; d_call: NA; cdr3_nt: TGTGCCAGCAGCCAATATCGGGGGGCGGGTGGCTACACCTTC; cdr3_aa: CASSQYRGAGGYTF
j_call: TRBJ1-1; v_call: TRBV2; clone_size: NA; d_call: NA; cdr3_nt: TGTGCCAGCAGTGGAGATGGGGGAGGGACTGAAGCTTTCTTT; cdr3_aa: CASSGDGGGTEAFF
j_call: TRBJ2-1; v_call: TRBV28; clone_size: NA; d_call: TRBD1; cdr3_nt: TGTGCCATCTCCTCTTACCCTCCGGGACAGGATTACAATGAGCAGTTCTTC; cdr3_aa: CAISSYPPGQDYNEQFF
j_call: TRBJ2-3; v_call: TRBV24-1; clone_size: few; d_call: TRBD2; cdr3_nt: TGTGCCACCAGGGGGACTAGCCGGGACACAGATACGCAGTATTTT; cdr3_aa: CATRGTSRDTDTQYF
j_call: TRBJ2-2; v_call: TRBV7-9; clone_size: NA; d_call: NA; cdr3_nt: TGTGCCAGCAGCTTACTGACAGCGAACACCGGGGAGCTGTTTTTT; cdr3_aa: CASSLLTANTGELFF
j_call: TRBJ2-7; v_call: TRBV27; clone_size: NA; d_call: TRBD2; cdr3_nt: TGTGCCAGCAGGCCCGGACTAGCGGGAGAGGGCGAGCAGTACTTC; cdr3_aa: CASRPGLAGEGEQYF
j_call: TRBJ2-5; v_call: TRBV7-9; clone_size: NA; d_call: NA; cdr3_nt: TGTGCCAGCAGCTGGGGGGATGGGGAGACCCAGTACTTC; cdr3_aa: CASSWGDGETQYF
j_call: TRBJ2-3; v_call: TRBV18; clone_size: NA; d_call: TRBD2; cdr3_nt: TGTGCCAGCTCCCTAGCGGGAGCGGTAAGCACAGATACGCAGTATTTT; cdr3_aa: CASSLAGAVSTDTQYF
j_call: TRBJ2-6; v_call: TRBV2; clone_size: NA; d_call: NA; cdr3_nt: TGTGCCAGCAGCCGCTCTGGGGCCAACGTCCTGACTTTC; cdr3_aa: CASSRSGANVLTF
j_call: TRBJ2-7; v_call: TRBV12-3/TRBV12-4; clone_size: once; d_call: NA; cdr3_nt: TGTGCCAGCAGTTTGAGGCAGGGGAACGAGCAGTACTTC; cdr3_aa: CASSLRQGNEQYF
j_call: TRBJ2-7; v_call: TRBV30; clone_size: NA; d_call: TRBD1; cdr3_nt: TGTGCCTGGAGTACGGGACAGAGGTACGAGCAGTACTTC; cdr3_aa: CAWSTGQRYEQYF
j_call: TRBJ1-5; v_call: TRBV14; clone_size: few; d_call: TRBD1; cdr3_nt: TGTGCCAACTCCGAGACAGGGGATCAGCCCCAGCATTTT; cdr3_aa: CANSETGDQPQHF
j_call: TRBJ1-1; v_call: TRBV7-9; clone_size: NA; d_call: TRBD1; cdr3_nt: TGTGCCAGCAGCTTAGGGACAGGTTGGACTGAAGCTTTCTTT; cdr3_aa: CASSLGTGWTEAFF